Listed below are T cell receptor beta chains from one sample, sequenced in a study of T cell responses to AZD1222 COVID-19 vaccine. Profiling relied on immunoSEQ multiplex PCR, and the TCRdb table lists in-frame clones only, not all of them. The table lists under 150,000 clones, approximately 90% of them singletons, with about 1.4% in the top ten. The specimen comprised peripheral blood, sampled 28 days after the second AZD1222 dose. The source of these receptors is an adult who received the AZD1222 COVID-19 vaccine. CDR3s include the opening cysteine and the closing phenylalanine or tryptophan. D genes are given only for firm matches. Some rows mark clone size as missing; the rest say once, few, many or name a class of expanded clone.

>TRBJ2-2|NA|NA|TRBV7-3
CASSPHVRPTNTGELFF
TGTGCCAGCAGCCCGCACGTTAGGCCGACGAACACCGGGGAGCTGTTTTTT
>TRBJ1-2|NA|NA|TRBV5-1
CASSREGDIGYTF
TGCGCCAGCAGCCGGGAAGGAGATATAGGCTACACCTTC
>TRBJ2-2|NA|NA|TRBV11-2
CASSLGPYTGELFF
TGTGCCAGCAGCCTCGGACCGTACACCGGGGAGCTGTTTTTT
>TRBJ2-3|TRBD2|NA|TRBV11-3
CASSLGSGRAGDTQYF
TGTGCCAGCAGCTTAGGTAGCGGGAGGGCCGGGGATACGCAGTATTTT
>TRBJ1-4|NA|once|TRBV7-9
CASSLFGGNSEKLFF
TGTGCCAGCAGCTTATTCGGAGGGAACAGTGAAAAACTGTTTTTT
>TRBJ2-1|TRBD2|NA|TRBV19
CASSLQTSSYNEQFF
TGTGCCAGCTCTTTGCAGACTAGCAGCTACAATGAGCAGTTCTTC
>TRBJ2-7|NA|few|TRBV13
CASSLRYSEQYF
TGTGCCAGCAGCCTCAGGTACTCCGAGCAGTACTTC
>TRBJ1-2|NA|NA|TRBV6-5
CASSYSEGGNGYTF
TGTGCCAGCAGTTACTCGGAGGGGGGTAATGGCTACACCTTC
>TRBJ1-5|NA|NA|TRBV20-1
CSASRGANSHQPQHF
TGCAGTGCTAGTCGGGGGGCCAATTCTCATCAGCCCCAGCATTTT
>TRBJ2-7|TRBD2|NA|TRBV6-5
CASSTGLAVDEQYF
TGTGCCAGCAGTACCGGACTAGCAGTGGACGAGCAGTACTTC
>TRBJ2-1|NA|NA|TRBV10-2
CASSDRTKSSYNEQFF
TGCGCCAGCAGTGACCGGACAAAGAGCTCCTACAATGAGCAGTTCTTC
>TRBJ2-5|NA|NA|TRBV7-9
CASSLYSGEETQYF
TGTGCCAGCAGCTTATATTCGGGCGAAGAGACCCAGTACTTC
>TRBJ2-1|NA|NA|TRBV15
CATSRDQEGEQFF
TGTGCCACCAGCAGAGATCAAGAGGGAGAGCAGTTCTTC
>TRBJ1-2|NA|NA|TRBV19
CASSMRGNPNYGYTF
TGTGCCAGTAGTATGCGGGGCAATCCTAACTATGGCTACACCTTC
>TRBJ1-6|NA|NA|TRBV2
CASSVGRDSPLHF
TGTGCCAGCAGTGTCGGACGGGATTCACCCCTCCACTTT
>TRBJ2-5|TRBD2|NA|TRBV4-2
CASSQDREGQETQYF
TGTGCCAGCAGCCAAGATCGGGAGGGCCAAGAGACCCAGTACTTC
>TRBJ2-5|NA|NA|TRBV11-2
CASSEVQETQYF
TGTGCCAGCAGTGAGGTCCAAGAGACCCAGTACTTC
>TRBJ2-7|NA|few|TRBV7-9
CASSPLLAKQYF
TGTGCCAGCAGCCCCCTACTAGCCAAGCAGTACTTC
>TRBJ2-7|NA|NA|TRBV5-1
CASSPQGLHSYEQYF
TGCGCCAGCAGCCCGCAGGGGCTCCACTCCTACGAGCAGTACTTC
>TRBJ1-5|NA|NA|TRBV29-1
CSVVGVGNQPQHF
TGCAGCGTTGTCGGGGTAGGCAATCAGCCCCAGCATTTT
>TRBJ1-5|NA|once|TRBV10-3
CAISESTSGTQPQHF
TGTGCCATCAGTGAATCCACTTCGGGGACTCAGCCCCAGCATTTT
>TRBJ2-3|TRBD2|NA|TRBV7-9
CASSPSWTSGSSDTQYF
TGTGCCAGCAGCCCCAGTTGGACTAGCGGGAGTTCAGATACGCAGTATTTT
>TRBJ2-7|NA|NA|TRBV28
CASSLGGYEQYF
TGTGCCAGCAGTTTAGGTGGGTACGAGCAGTACTTC
>TRBJ1-1|NA|NA|TRBV5-5
CASSLVYRQNTEAFF
TGTGCCAGCAGCTTGGTTTACCGCCAGAACACTGAAGCTTTCTTT
>TRBJ2-1|TRBD2|NA|TRBV9
CASSPILLAQSYNEQFF
TGTGCCAGCAGCCCGATTTTACTAGCGCAATCCTACAATGAGCAGTTCTTC
>TRBJ2-5|TRBD2|NA|TRBV3-1/TRBV3-2
CASHGLAYQETQYF
TGTGCCAGCCACGGACTAGCCTACCAAGAGACCCAGTACTTC
>TRBJ2-3|NA|NA|TRBV2
CASLLGPGSHSDTQYF
TGTGCCAGCCTGTTGGGCCCGGGGTCTCATTCGGATACGCAGTATTTT
>TRBJ1-2|NA|few|TRBV5-1
CASSSRTDNYGYTF
TGCGCCAGCAGCTCCCGGACAGACAACTATGGCTACACCTTC
>TRBJ1-4|NA|once|TRBV30
CAWSDGVTNEKLFF
TGTGCCTGGAGTGACGGGGTGACTAATGAAAAACTGTTTTTT
>TRBJ1-4|NA|NA|TRBV3-1/TRBV3-2
CASSQIGGGKLFF
TGTGCCAGCAGCCAAATAGGGGGGGGAAAACTGTTTTTT
>TRBJ1-2|TRBD1|once|TRBV25-1
CASREGRQGINYGYTF
TGTGCCAGCAGGGAGGGGAGACAGGGGATTAACTATGGCTACACCTTC
>TRBJ1-2|NA|NA|TRBV18
CASSPAGNGYTF
TGTGCCAGCTCACCCGCGGGGAATGGCTACACCTTC
>TRBJ2-1|NA|NA|TRBV2
CASSIQSNEQFF
TGTGCCAGCAGCATCCAGAGCAATGAGCAGTTCTTC
>TRBJ2-1|NA|NA|TRBV2
CASCPGVNEQFF
TGTGCCAGCTGTCCAGGGGTTAATGAGCAGTTCTTC
>TRBJ1-1|NA|NA|TRBV20-1
CSASGGPTEAFF
TGCAGTGCTAGTGGAGGGCCCACTGAAGCTTTCTTT
>TRBJ1-6|NA|NA|TRBV20-1
CSARDLSPLHF
TGCAGTGCTAGAGATTTGTCACCCCTCCACTTT
>TRBJ1-5|NA|NA|TRBV6-5
CASNGGRNQPQHF
TGTGCCTCAAACGGGGGGCGCAATCAGCCCCAGCATTTT
>TRBJ1-2|TRBD1|NA|TRBV19
CASSIDRGYYGYTF
TGTGCCAGTAGTATTGACAGGGGCTACTATGGCTACACCTTC
>TRBJ1-1|NA|NA|TRBV2
CASSLDRSTEAFF
TGTGCCAGCAGTCTTGACAGGAGCACTGAAGCTTTCTTT
>TRBJ1-2|NA|NA|TRBV7-9
CASSLDSYSNYGYTF
TGTGCCAGCAGCTTGGACAGCTACTCTAACTATGGCTACACCTTC
>TRBJ1-2|TRBD1|NA|TRBV6-6
CASSSIDRGANYGYTF
TGTGCCAGCAGTTCCATAGACAGGGGTGCTAACTATGGCTACACCTTC
>TRBJ2-5|NA|NA|TRBV7-2
CASSFKQETQYF
TGTGCCAGCAGCTTTAAACAAGAGACCCAGTACTTC
>TRBJ2-7|TRBD1|NA|TRBV11-2
CASSLVIGTGNIYEQYF
TGTGCCAGCAGCTTAGTGATAGGGACAGGGAATATCTACGAGCAGTACTTC
>TRBJ2-2|NA|NA|TRBV6-1
CASSEKGGTGNTGELFF
TGTGCCAGCAGTGAAAAGGGGGGGACAGGCAACACCGGGGAGCTGTTTTTT
>TRBJ1-2|TRBD1|NA|TRBV7-9
CASSFPGQGANSYGYTF
TGTGCCAGCAGCTTCCCGGGACAGGGAGCGAATTCCTATGGCTACACCTTC
>TRBJ1-4|NA|once|TRBV18
CASSPQGGSEKLFF
TGTGCCAGCTCACCACAGGGAGGTTCGGAAAAACTGTTTTTT
>TRBJ1-5|NA|NA|TRBV19
CASSPGDTNQPQHF
TGTGCCAGTAGTCCTGGGGACACCAATCAGCCCCAGCATTTT
>TRBJ1-3|NA|NA|TRBV5-5
CASSLSSFSGNTIYF
TGTGCCAGCAGCTTGTCAAGCTTCTCTGGAAACACCATATATTTT
>TRBJ2-7|NA|NA|TRBV12-3/TRBV12-4
CASSEQGYEQYF
TGTGCCAGCAGTGAACAGGGCTACGAGCAGTACTTC
>TRBJ2-5|NA|NA|TRBV2
CASLGGQETQYF
TGTGCCAGCTTGGGCGGCCAAGAGACCCAGTACTTC
>TRBJ1-1|NA|NA|TRBV2
CASSVGVGTEAFF
TGTGCCAGCAGTGTCGGGGTCGGCACTGAAGCTTTCTTT
>TRBJ1-1|NA|NA|TRBV28
CASVRLPAGSTEAFF
TGTGCCAGCGTTCGTCTACCGGCCGGGAGCACTGAAGCTTTCTTT
>TRBJ2-5|NA|NA|TRBV29-1
CSVEQGSGETQYF
TGCAGCGTTGAGCAGGGTAGCGGTGAGACCCAGTACTTC